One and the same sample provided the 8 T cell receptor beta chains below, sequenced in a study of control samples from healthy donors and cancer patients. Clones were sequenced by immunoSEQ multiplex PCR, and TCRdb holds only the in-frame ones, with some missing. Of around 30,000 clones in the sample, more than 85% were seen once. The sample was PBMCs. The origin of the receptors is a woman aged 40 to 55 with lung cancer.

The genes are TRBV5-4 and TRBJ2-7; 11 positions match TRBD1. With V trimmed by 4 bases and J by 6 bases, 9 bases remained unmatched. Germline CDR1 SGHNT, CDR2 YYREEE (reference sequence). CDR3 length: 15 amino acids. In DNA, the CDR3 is TGTGCCAGCAGCCCGTCCGGACAGGGGGCTATCGAGCAGTACTTC. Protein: CASSPSGQGAIEQYF.

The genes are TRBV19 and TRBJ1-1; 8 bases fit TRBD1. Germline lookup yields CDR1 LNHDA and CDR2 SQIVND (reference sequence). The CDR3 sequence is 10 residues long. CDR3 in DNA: TGTGCTGCACAGGGGGCTGAAGCTTTCTTT. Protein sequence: CAAQGAEAFF.

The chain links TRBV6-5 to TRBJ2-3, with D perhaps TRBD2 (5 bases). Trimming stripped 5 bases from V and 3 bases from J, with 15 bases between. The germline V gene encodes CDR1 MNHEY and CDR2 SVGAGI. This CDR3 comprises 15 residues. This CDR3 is CASSTAGVRTDTQYF. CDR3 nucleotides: TGTGCCAGCAGTACTGCCGGGGTGAGAACAGATACGCAGTATTTT.

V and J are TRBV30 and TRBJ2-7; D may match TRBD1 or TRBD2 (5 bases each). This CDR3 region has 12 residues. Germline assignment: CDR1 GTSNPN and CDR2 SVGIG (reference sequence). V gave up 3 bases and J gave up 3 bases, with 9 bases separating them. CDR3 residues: CAWRQAGYEQYF. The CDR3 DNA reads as TGTGCCTGGAGACAGGCGGGCTACGAGCAGTACTTC.

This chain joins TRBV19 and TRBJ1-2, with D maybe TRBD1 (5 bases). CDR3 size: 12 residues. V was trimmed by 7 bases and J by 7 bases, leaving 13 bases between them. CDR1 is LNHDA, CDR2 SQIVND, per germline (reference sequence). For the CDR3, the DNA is TGTGCCAGTACCATTAGGGGAGGTGGCTACACCTTC. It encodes CASTIRGGGYTF. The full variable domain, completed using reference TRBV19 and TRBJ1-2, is DGGITQSPKYLFRKEGQNVTLSCEQNLNHDAMYWYRQDPGQGLRLIYYSQIVNDFQKGDIAEGYSVSREKKESFPLTVTSAQKNPTAFYLCASTIRGGGYTFGSGTRLTVV.

The CDR3 nucleotides read TGCGCCAGCAGCCAAGATGGAGTAGCGGGGGCCGTTCGGGAGACCCAGTACTTC. It yields the protein CASSQDGVAGAVRETQYF. The chain links TRBV4-1 to TRBJ2-5; 9 bases are a match to TRBD2. The length of the CDR3 is 18 residues. CDR1 and CDR2 from the germline V gene are MGHRA and YSYEKL. With 0 bases clipped from V and 5 bases from J, the junction kept 13 bases outside the gene matches.

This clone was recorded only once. The CDR3 DNA sequence: TGCGCCAGCAGTTTTGGCCTAGCGGTTACCTACGAGCAGTACTTC. Its protein is CASSFGLAVTYEQYF. The V call is TRBV10-1, the J call TRBJ2-7; 7 positions match TRBD2. The CDR3 covers 15 residues. V dropped 5 bases and J dropped 2; count of bases not matched to a gene: 9. Germline values: CDR1 WNHNN, CDR2 SYGVQD (reference sequence).

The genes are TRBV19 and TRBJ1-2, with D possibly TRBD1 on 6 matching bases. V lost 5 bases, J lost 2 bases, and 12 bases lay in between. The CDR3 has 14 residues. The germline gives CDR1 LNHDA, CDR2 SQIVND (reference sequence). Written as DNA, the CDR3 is TGTGCCAGTAGTCCCCCCCAGGGGAACTATGGCTACACCTTC. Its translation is CASSPPQGNYGYTF.